What follows are 5 T cell receptor beta chains derived from one specimen sequenced in a study of CD8+CD57+ T cells in acquired aplastic anemia listed by TCRdb under 2018. The reads were generated on an Illumina HiSeq 2000. Genomic DNA served as template for TCR beta VDJ combination and CDR3 sequence profiling. Through fastp at Q25 and MiXCR, TCRdb rebuilt clones from the public reads, retaining in-frame beta chains. Entries that share a CDR3 protein sequence are merged under the most common genes and DNA. The sample records 150,000 to 180,000 distinct CDR3 sequences, 40% to 65% of which are singletons. More than 10% of the sample comes from the top ten. The patients picked for sequencing were ones in whom flow cytometry had shown an expansion of CD8+CD57+ cells. The sample comprised sorted CD4+, CD8+, or CD8+CD57+ T cells (not recorded which) from PBMCs. The receptors were gathered from a human donor with aplastic anemia.

This chain joins TRBV11-2 and TRBJ1-1; 7 bases agree with TRBD1. V gave up 3 bases and J gave up 4 bases; unmatched junction bases: 11. The V gene's germline CDR1 is SGHAT and CDR2 FQNNGV. The CDR3 runs to 16 residues. CDR3 loop: CASSFLGGLGGTEAFF. Here the CDR3 DNA reads TGTGCCAGCAGCTTTTTAGGGGGCCTGGGAGGCACTGAAGCTTTCTTT.

This clonotype was observed a handful of times. The chain has TRBV7-9 and TRBJ2-4; 11 bases line up with TRBD2. The germline V gene has CDR1 SEHNR and CDR2 FQNEAQ (reference sequence). V lost 4 bases to trimming and J lost 0 bases; unmatched junction nucleotides: 5. The CDR3 spans 17 residues. The CDR3 sequence is CASSSLTSGGAKNIQYF. The CDR3 coding sequence is TGTGCCAGCAGCTCCCTAACTAGCGGGGGAGCCAAAAACATTCAGTACTTC.

This clonotype was seen once. The genes are TRBV5-1 and TRBJ2-1; TRBD1 is a possible D gene (6 bases). CDR1 and CDR2 (germline): SGHRS, YFSETQ. The CDR3 runs to 13 residues. V gave up 3 bases and J gave up 2 bases, with 6 bases separating them. CDR3 residues: CASSWTAYNEQFF. The CDR3 region has the DNA TGCGCCAGCAGCTGGACAGCCTACAATGAGCAGTTCTTC.

This clonotype was counted ten times or more. The gene calls are TRBV6-1 and TRBJ2-7; possible D gene TRBD1, 5 bases. V dropped 7 bases and J dropped 3 bases, with 19 bases sitting between them. This CDR3 is built from 15 residues. Germline V gives CDR1 MNHNS, CDR2 SASEGT. Here the CDR3 reads CASMGRQGRRYEQYF. The CDR3 nucleotides are TGTGCCAGCATGGGAAGGCAGGGCAGACGCTACGAGCAGTACTTC.

This clonotype came up a few times. The chain uses TRBV4-3 and TRBJ2-1; 7 bases are a match to TRBD2. V shed 0 bases, J shed 7 bases, and the junction held 9 bases outside the gene matches. Germline V gene lookup returns CDR1 LGHNA and CDR2 YSLEER. The CDR3 consists of 16 residues. CDR3 nucleotides: TGCGCCAGCAGCCAAGATGGGACCGGAGCGGGGAATGAGCAGTTCTTC. This codes for CASSQDGTGAGNEQFF.